This T cell receptor (beta chain) was recorded in a study of graft-versus-host responses after intestinal transplantation. Study context: Recipients underwent multivisceral, liver-intestinal, or isolated intestinal transplants. The whole recipient group had anti-thymocyte globulin induction followed by tacrolimus and steroids for roughly three years. Study-wide points: Patients with graft-donor T cell macrochimerism had high graft-versus-host to host-versus-graft clonal ratios in allografts. There were GvH clones found in recipient marrow, and some of them appeared first in ileum or blood.

Profiled with immunoSEQ multiplex PCR; TCRdb holds only in-frame clones, not every one. The repertoire holds roughly 62,000 clones, with 91% as singletons. This CDR3 region has 14 residues. V was shortened by 8 bases and J by 4 bases, with 14 bases between the two germline ends. Germline-derived CDR1 and CDR2 are SGHNT and YENEEA. In this sample, this clone turned up once. Its antigen remains unidentified. The rearrangement uses TRBV11-3 and TRBJ2-2, with a possible D match to TRBD1 (6 bases). This receptor was obtained from a human patient who received an intestinal transplant, so some T cells may come from the graft donor. Here the sequenced sample was PBMCs, taken roughly 120 days after intestinal transplantation. This chain's CDR3 is CASDITGITGELFF. Written as DNA, the CDR3 is TGTGCCAGCGATATAACAGGGATCACCGGGGAGCTGTTTTTT.